These 22 T cell receptor beta chains share one sample of origin, sequenced in a study of OX40 agonist ivuxolimab in advanced cancers. Data came from immunoSEQ multiplex PCR; TCRdb stores just in-frame clones and leaves some out. The sample contains roughly 76,000 clones, around nine tenths of which appear only once. The material was CD4+ or CD8+ T cells sorted from blood, obtained in a trial of the OX40 agonist ivuxolimab. These receptors originate from an adult with an advanced solid tumor such as melanoma, head and neck, liver or kidney cancer.

The chain recombines TRBV7-2 with TRBJ1-4; TRBD1 might be the D (5 bases). The CDR3 contains 14 residues. Trimming removed 4 bases from V and 4 bases from J, with 10 bases in between. The germline CDR1 and CDR2 sequences are SGHTA and FQGNSA. The CDR3 region has the DNA TGTGCCAGCAGCTCGGGACCGATTAATGAAAAACTGTTTTTT. This encodes CASSSGPINEKLFF.

This CDR3 reads CASSVAPLAGGHEDTQYF. CDR3 nucleotides: TGTGCCAGCAGCGTAGCCCCATTGGCGGGAGGACATGAGGATACGCAGTATTTT. This rearrangement joins TRBV9 to TRBJ2-3, with 8 bases fitting TRBD2. In germline, CDR1 is SGDLS, CDR2 YYNGEE. With V trimmed by 0 bases and J by 6 bases, 15 bases remained unmatched. The CDR3 contains 18 residues.

A single count supports this clone. The chain combines TRBV29-1 with TRBJ2-3; 7 nucleotides align to TRBD2. The V segment lost 5 bases and the J segment 1 base; nucleotides outside the gene matches: 0. Germline V CDR1 and CDR2: SQVTM, ANQGSEA. There are 12 residues in the CDR3. The CDR3 reads CSVSGGTDTQYF. The CDR3 DNA reads TGCAGCGTTAGCGGGGGCACAGATACGCAGTATTTT.

The J gene is TRBJ2-7, the V gene TRBV14, with D possibly being TRBD2 (8 bases). CDR3 length: 14 amino acids. V was pared by 4 bases and J by 4 bases, with 14 bases between. Germline CDR1 and CDR2: SGHDN and FVKESK. The CDR3 region has the DNA TGTGCCAGCAGCCCAATAGCGGGACAGTACGAGCAGTACTTC. This gives the protein CASSPIAGQYEQYF. The variable domain in full, completed from reference TRBV14 and TRBJ2-7, reads EAGVTQFPSHSVIEKGQTVTLRCDPISGHDNLYWYRRVMGKEIKFLLHFVKESKQDESGMPNNRFLAERTGGTYSTLKVQPAELEDSGVYFCASSPIAGQYEQYFGPGTRLTVT.

The genes are TRBV7-9 and TRBJ1-3; D is unclear. This CDR3 comprises 14 residues. Trimming stripped 1 base from V and 4 bases from J, with 8 bases between. The germline CDR1 and CDR2 sequences are SEHNR and FQNEAQ (reference sequence). The CDR3 is CASSLDNFGNTIYF. CDR3 DNA sequence: TGTGCCAGCAGCTTAGACAACTTCGGAAACACCATATATTTT.

The CDR3 is CASSQDLPSGVGVFPYEQYF. The DNA of the CDR3 is TGCGCCAGCAGCCAAGATCTTCCTAGCGGGGTTGGGGTATTTCCCTACGAGCAGTACTTC. The chain combines TRBV4-3 with TRBJ2-7, with 9 bases lining up with TRBD2. Germline V gene sequence: CDR1 LGHNA, CDR2 YSLEER. The CDR3 is made up of 20 amino acids. Trimming at V came to 0 bases and at J to 2 bases, leaving 17 bases not matched to a gene.

CDR3 sequence reads: CASSPSVLAEAFF. In DNA form, the CDR3 reads TGTGCCAGCAGCCCCAGCGTTTTGGCTGAAGCTTTCTTT. The rearrangement links TRBV7-9 to TRBJ1-1; no firm D call. CDR1 and CDR2 (germline): SEHNR, FQNEAQ (reference sequence). This CDR3 region has 13 residues. The V and J ends lost 5 bases and 6 bases respectively, with 13 bases between them.

The chain carries TRBV7-3 and TRBJ2-6; TRBD1 is a possible D gene (6 bases). The germline CDR1 and CDR2 sequences are SGHTA and FQGTGA. Between the trimmed V and J ends, which lost 5 bases and 0 bases, there was a span of 11 bases. The CDR3 is 16 amino acids. The CDR3: CASSLGHLSGANVLTF. The CDR3 DNA follows: TGTGCCAGCAGCCTGGGACACCTCTCTGGGGCCAACGTCCTGACTTTC.

The V call is TRBV7-9, the J call TRBJ2-2; TRBD1 matches at 7 bases. This CDR3 contains 16 residues. Per germline, CDR1 SEHNR and CDR2 FQNEAQ (reference sequence). With 4 bases clipped from V and 4 bases from J, the junction kept 9 bases outside the gene matches. CDR3 coding DNA: TGTGCCAGCAGCTCTACAGGGGTGCGAGGCACCGGGGAGCTGTTTTTT. Protein sequence: CASSSTGVRGTGELFF.

The V gene is TRBV28, the J gene TRBJ2-5; 8 bases align to TRBD2. The germline V gene encodes CDR1 MDHEN and CDR2 SYDVKM. The CDR3 contains 15 residues. J lost 4 bases, V lost 5 bases, and 9 bases had no gene match. For the CDR3, the DNA is TGTGCCAGCAGTCCCCTAAGGACTAGCTCAGAGACCCAGTACTTC. Its translation is CASSPLRTSSETQYF.

This clone was recorded once. The V gene is TRBV5-4, the J gene TRBJ2-7; 8 bases match TRBD1. This CDR3 is 16 amino acids long. The junction had 9 bases not matched to a gene; V was cut back by 3 bases and J by 1 base. Germline V gives CDR1 SGHNT, CDR2 YYREEE (reference sequence). The CDR3 DNA is TGTGCCAGCAGCTCAGGGGCCCGACAGGGGTCCTACGAGCAGTACTTC. Its protein product is CASSSGARQGSYEQYF.

The chain employs TRBV5-6 and TRBJ2-1; D gene unclear. Germline V gene lookup returns CDR1 SGHDT and CDR2 YYEEEE. Trimming pared 4 bases from V and 0 bases from J, leaving 8 bases between. This CDR3 is 14 amino acids long. CDR3 DNA sequence: TGTGCCAGCAGCAGGTTTAGCTCCTACAATGAGCAGTTCTTC. Protein product: CASSRFSSYNEQFF.

This clone was counted a few times. The CDR3 bases are TGTGCCAGTAGTAGGGAAAGGGGGAACACTGAAGCTTTCTTT. Translating gives CASSRERGNTEAFF. The chain uses TRBV19 and TRBJ1-1; TRBD1 is a possible D gene (5 bases). The CDR3 loop spans 14 amino acids. Germline CDR1 and CDR2: LNHDA and SQIVND (reference sequence). Trimming pared 4 bases from V and 1 base from J, leaving 10 bases between.

This clone was picked up one time. The chain recombines TRBV5-8 with TRBJ2-3; possible D gene TRBD2, 5 bases. V shed 4 bases and J shed 0 bases, with 18 bases lying between them. The CDR3 runs 17 residues. Germline V gives CDR1 SGHTS, CDR2 YDEGEE. The CDR3: CASSLSLAVPSTDTQYF. Here the CDR3 DNA reads TGTGCCAGCAGCCTCTCGCTAGCAGTACCTAGCACAGATACGCAGTATTTT.

This chain connects TRBV20-1 to TRBJ2-5; D ambiguous. This CDR3 contains 11 residues. Germline V gene data show CDR1 as DFQATT and CDR2 as SNEGSKA (reference sequence). V was shortened by 3 bases and J by 2 bases, with 4 bases between the two germline ends. The CDR3 is CSARSQETQYF. DNA for the CDR3: TGCAGTGCTAGGTCACAAGAGACCCAGTACTTC.

V gene TRBV27 combines with J gene TRBJ1-3; possibly TRBD1 for D (5 bases). The V and J ends lost 4 bases and 3 bases respectively, with 13 bases between them. CDR3 size: 15 residues. CDR1 and CDR2 from the germline V gene are MNHEY and SMNVEV (reference sequence). The CDR3 region is CASSYRRGVGNTIYF. The CDR3 bases are TGTGCCAGCAGTTACCGGAGGGGTGTTGGAAACACCATATATTTT.

The rearrangement uses TRBV7-3 and TRBJ2-7, with a tentative D call TRBD1 (5 bases). V was clipped by 7 bases and J by 0 bases, with 13 bases between them. From germline, CDR1 is SGHTA and CDR2 FQGTGA. The CDR3 has 14 amino acids. In DNA form, the CDR3 reads TGTGCCAGCACCCGGCAGGGCGTCTCCTACGAGCAGTACTTC. Residues: CASTRQGVSYEQYF.

J is TRBJ1-4 and V is TRBV5-1; D remains unclear. V lost 4 bases, J lost 8 bases, and 18 bases lay in between. The germline V gene has CDR1 SGHRS and CDR2 YFSETQ. The CDR3 is 15 residues long. CDR3 region: CASSPRTPPGEKLFF. CDR3 in DNA: TGCGCCAGCAGCCCTAGGACCCCGCCGGGGGAAAAACTGTTTTTT.

The CDR3 here is CAWAGQLTYEQYF. In nucleotides, the CDR3 is TGTGCCTGGGCCGGACAGTTGACCTACGAGCAGTACTTC. V gene TRBV30 combines with J gene TRBJ2-7; tentatively, D is TRBD1 (6 bases). There are 13 residues in the CDR3. V lost 5 bases and J lost 2, with 13 bases in between. CDR1 GTSNPN and CDR2 SVGIG come from the germline V gene (reference sequence).

CDR3 residues: CASSPRGPGDTGELFF. CDR3 nucleotides: TGCGCCAGCAGCCCTCGCGGTCCCGGGGACACCGGGGAGCTGTTTTTT. V is TRBV4-1 and J is TRBJ2-2; D is perhaps TRBD2 (5 bases). The germline CDR1 and CDR2 sequences are MGHRA and YSYEKL. V lost 4 bases to trimming and J lost 3 bases, with 15 bases between them. The CDR3 runs 16 residues.

The chain is built from TRBV27 and TRBJ1-2; possibly TRBD1 for D (5 bases). This CDR3 contains 14 residues. V lost 0 bases, J lost 6 bases, and 11 bases lay in between. Per the germline V gene, CDR1 is MNHEY and CDR2 is SMNVEV (reference sequence). The CDR3 bases are TGTGCCAGCAGTTTATCAAGGTCGGGGGATGGCTACACCTTC. Residues: CASSLSRSGDGYTF.

The V call is TRBV18, the J call TRBJ1-3, with D perhaps TRBD1 (5 bases). The CDR3 runs 14 residues. Trimming left V 6 bases short and J 2 bases short, with 11 bases between. CDR1 and CDR2 (germline): KGHSH, LQKENI. Here the CDR3 DNA reads TGTGCCAGCTCCCAGGGAATGACTGGAAACACCATATATTTT. Translating it yields CASSQGMTGNTIYF.